The 18 T cell receptor beta chains given below trace back to one sample, sequenced in a study of blood T cell repertoires in COVID-19. Generated by immunoSEQ multiplex PCR, the TCRdb table keeps only in-frame clones and is missing some. The sample has roughly 70,000 clones; around 78% are singletons. Sequences were obtained from peripheral blood. Source of these receptors: a human donor in a cohort sampled during active COVID-19.

V gene TRBV18 combines with J gene TRBJ2-1; TRBD2 matches 14 bases. With 6 bases clipped from V and 8 bases from J, the junction kept 3 bases outside the gene matches. This CDR3 is 14 amino acids long. Germline V gives CDR1 KGHSH, CDR2 LQKENI. CDR3 bases: TGTGCCAGCTCCGGGACTAGCGGGAGCTATGAGCAGTTCTTC. Its translation is CASSGTSGSYEQFF.

The V gene is TRBV5-1, the J gene TRBJ2-1, with 7 bases identical to TRBD2. V shed 6 bases, J shed 8 bases, and the junction held 8 bases outside the gene matches. The CDR3 is 13 residues long. Germline V gene data show CDR1 as SGHRS and CDR2 as YFSETQ. The chain's CDR3 is CASTAGVGDEQFF. As DNA, the CDR3 is TGCGCCAGCACCGCGGGAGTGGGGGATGAGCAGTTCTTC.

The chain uses TRBV13 and TRBJ2-5; 7 bases are a match to TRBD2. Germline V gives CDR1 PRHDT, CDR2 FYEKMQ (reference sequence). V shed 5 bases and J 3 bases; nucleotides not matched to a gene: 9. The CDR3 extends over 15 amino acids. CDR3 coding DNA: TGTGCCAGCAGCGGGGACTTTGGGGGGGAAGAGACCCAGTACTTC. Translation: CASSGDFGGEETQYF.

V gene TRBV28 combines with J gene TRBJ1-2; 9 nucleotides line up with TRBD1. The trim removed 3 bases at V and 2 bases at J, leaving 1 base unmatched. Germline loops: CDR1 MDHEN, CDR2 SYDVKM. This CDR3 has 14 amino acids. CDR3 bases: TGTGCCAGCAGTTTTGGACAGGGGAACTATGGCTACACCTTC. Translated, it gives CASSFGQGNYGYTF.

The chain recombines TRBV6-1 with TRBJ2-7; tentative D call: TRBD1 (6 bases). V lost 3 bases, J lost 2 bases, and 14 bases lay in between. Germline CDR1 and CDR2: MNHNS and SASEGT. The CDR3 is 15 residues long. The CDR3 here is CASSELRAGAYEQYF. The DNA of the CDR3 is TGTGCCAGCAGTGAGTTGAGGGCAGGGGCCTACGAGCAGTACTTC.

The chain carries TRBV5-6 and TRBJ1-3, with 11 bases identical to TRBD1. V was clipped by 2 bases and J by 1 base; unmatched bases: 2. The germline V gene encodes CDR1 SGHDT and CDR2 YYEEEE. This CDR3 is 16 amino acids long. CDR3 region: CASSFGQGASGNTIYF. For the CDR3, the DNA is TGTGCCAGCAGCTTCGGACAGGGGGCGTCTGGAAACACCATATATTTT.

The chain uses TRBV5-1 and TRBJ2-7, with 8 bases matching TRBD2. The trim removed 3 bases at V and 0 bases at J, leaving 5 bases unmatched. From germline, CDR1 is SGHRS and CDR2 YFSETQ. The CDR3 covers 15 residues. This chain's CDR3 is CASSSTGTSSYEQYF. In nucleotides, the CDR3 is TGCGCCAGCAGCTCGACCGGGACTAGCTCCTACGAGCAGTACTTC.

The rearrangement links TRBV4-3 to TRBJ1-2; 8 bases are shared with TRBD1. Germline trimming cut 0 bases from V and 8 bases from J; bases unmatched to any gene: 11. The CDR3 spans 16 residues. Germline CDR1 and CDR2: LGHNA and YSLEER. The CDR3 sequence is CASSQDPWQGARGYTF. DNA for the CDR3: TGCGCCAGCAGCCAAGATCCATGGCAGGGGGCGCGGGGCTACACCTTC.

The rearrangement links TRBV2 to TRBJ1-4, with 8 bases fitting TRBD1. The J segment lost 2 bases and the V segment lost 7 bases, leaving 9 bases of the junction unmatched. The CDR3 sequence is 16 residues long. The germline gives CDR1 SNHLY, CDR2 FYNNEI. CDR3 protein: CASISRGDRTNEKLFF. In nucleotides, the CDR3 is TGTGCCAGCATTTCTAGGGGGGACAGGACTAATGAAAAACTGTTTTTT.

The table lists this clone with a count of one. The rearrangement joins TRBV2 to TRBJ2-6; TRBD2 might be the D (5 bases). CDR1 and CDR2 from the germline V gene are SNHLY and FYNNEI. This CDR3 contains 17 residues. Trimming left V 1 base short and J 4 bases short, with 14 bases between. CDR3 loop: CASSEEEDRAGANVLTF. The CDR3 coding sequence is TGTGCCAGCAGTGAAGAGGAGGATAGGGCCGGGGCCAACGTCCTGACTTTC.

The chain couples TRBV6-1 to TRBJ1-2; D gene uncertain. Germline V CDR1 and CDR2: MNHNS, SASEGT. The CDR3 loop spans 12 amino acids. With 1 base removed from V and 5 bases from J, the gap between germline ends came to 5 bases. The CDR3 DNA is TGTGCCAGCAGTGAAGTCGGTTATGGCTACACCTTC. The encoded protein is CASSEVGYGYTF.

The rearrangement uses TRBV19 and TRBJ2-1; maybe TRBD2 (6 bases). The V and J ends lost 5 bases and 4 bases respectively, with 15 bases between them. The CDR3 loop spans 15 amino acids. The germline V gene encodes CDR1 LNHDA and CDR2 SQIVND (reference sequence). The CDR3 loop reads CASSAGTSRYNEQFF. The CDR3 DNA is TGTGCCAGTAGTGCCGGCACTAGCCGATACAATGAGCAGTTCTTC.

CDR3 amino acids: CASNQQGPSSYEQYF. The CDR3 nucleotides read TGTGCCAGCAATCAACAGGGCCCGTCCTCCTACGAGCAGTACTTC. The gene calls are TRBV7-2 and TRBJ2-7; D might be TRBD1 (6 bases). Germline CDR1 and CDR2: SGHTA and FQGNSA. Trimming stripped 7 bases from V and 0 bases from J, with 16 bases between. The CDR3 runs 15 residues.

Turning to this clone: An end of the junction differs from the germline gene, which may be a read error. The CDR3 region is CASSPRGATNEKLFF. CDR3 in DNA: TGTGCCAGCAGCCCCCGGGGAGCAACTAATGAAAAGCTGTTTTTT. This chain uses TRBV9 with TRBJ1-4; D gene unclear. The CDR3 loop spans 15 amino acids. In germline, CDR1 is SGDLS, CDR2 YYNGEE.

The count of this clone is one. This chain joins TRBV5-4 and TRBJ1-1, with 7 bases fitting TRBD1. Unmatched junction bases numbered 5, after V lost 2 bases and J lost 1 base. Germline assignment: CDR1 SGHNT and CDR2 YYREEE (reference sequence). The CDR3 is made up of 15 amino acids. The CDR3 DNA follows: TGTGCCAGCAGCTTCGAACAGGGGAGGAACACTGAAGCTTTCTTT. This translates into CASSFEQGRNTEAFF. Full variable domain (outside the CDR3, taken from reference TRBV5-4 and TRBJ1-1): ETGVTQSPTHLIKTRGQQVTLRCSSQSGHNTVSWYQQALGQGPQFIFQYYREEENGRGNFPPRFSGLQFPNYSSELNVNALELDDSALYLCASSFEQGRNTEAFFGQGTRLTVV.

The V gene is TRBV6-1, the J gene TRBJ2-4; TRBD2 is a possible D gene (6 bases). Germline values: CDR1 MNHNS, CDR2 SASEGT. This CDR3 contains 17 residues. Trimming pared 4 bases from V and 1 base from J, leaving 17 bases between. The CDR3 spells CASSVAEGPGAKNIQYF. In DNA, the CDR3 is TGTGCCAGCAGTGTAGCGGAGGGGCCGGGGGCCAAAAACATTCAGTACTTC.

The chain is built from TRBV10-3 and TRBJ2-1; D call uncertain. Trimming cost V 0 bases and J 10 bases, with 7 bases left between them. From germline, CDR1 is ENHRY and CDR2 SYGVKD. The CDR3 has 12 amino acids. CDR3: CAISESSWEQFF. The CDR3, as DNA: TGTGCCATCAGTGAGTCTAGTTGGGAGCAGTTCTTC.

Note on this clone: In the same sample, other DNA sequences code for this CDR3. The chain carries TRBV3-1 (or the pseudogene TRBV3-2) and TRBJ2-7; 8 nucleotides line up with TRBD2. The junction had 2 bases not matched to a gene; V was cut back by 1 base and J by 3 bases. The V gene's germline CDR1 is LGHDT and CDR2 YNNKEL (reference sequence). The CDR3 is 14 amino acids. This chain's CDR3 is CASSQGLAGYEQYF. The CDR3 nucleotides read TGTGCCAGCAGCCAAGGTCTAGCGGGCTACGAGCAGTACTTC.